This is a list of T cell receptor beta chains from one sample in a study of blood T cell repertoires in COVID-19. Profiling relied on immunoSEQ multiplex PCR, and the TCRdb table lists in-frame clones only, not all of them. The sample carries roughly 150,000 clones, about 83% recorded once. Sequencing used peripheral blood. All receptors come from a woman older than 75 with COVID-19, enrolled during active disease. Both conserved end residues are part of each CDR3. D genes are given only for firm matches. Clone sizes are given selectively: once, few, many, or a class where the clone is expanded.

j_call | clone_size | v_call | d_call | cdr3_nt | cdr3_aa
TRBJ2-3 | once | TRBV9 | TRBD1 | TGTGCCAGCAGCATGGGACAGGGACCCTTCGGGGATACGCAGTATTTT | CASSMGQGPFGDTQYF
TRBJ2-2 | . | TRBV5-6 | . | TGTGCCAGCAGTTGGACTACCGCGAACACCGGGGAGCTGTTTTTT | CASSWTTANTGELFF
TRBJ2-1 | . | TRBV24-1 | . | TGTGCCACCAGTGATTTGCAGGCAGGGGGGTACAATGAGCAGTTCTTC | CATSDLQAGGYNEQFF
TRBJ2-1 | . | TRBV2 | TRBD2 | TGTGCCAGCAGGGAAGCTAGCGGGGTTTACAATGAGCAGTTCTTC | CASREASGVYNEQFF
TRBJ2-5 | . | TRBV19 | . | TGTGCCAGTAGTATAGATCTGGGGCAGCCCAAGTACTTC | CASSIDLGQPKYF
TRBJ1-1 | . | TRBV19 | TRBD1 | TGTGCCAGTAGTATGAGGCTCCCGGGACAGGGACCGAACACTGAAGCTTTCTTT | CASSMRLPGQGPNTEAFF
TRBJ2-3 | . | TRBV6-2/TRBV6-3 | TRBD2 | TGTGCCAGCAGTTATATTCGTAGCGGGGCCAGCACAGATACGCAGTATTTT | CASSYIRSGASTDTQYF
TRBJ2-5 | . | TRBV25-1 | TRBD2 | TGTGCCAGCAGTGCTCCAGCGGGAGTTCGAGAGACCCAGTACTTC | CASSAPAGVRETQYF
TRBJ2-3 | . | TRBV28 | TRBD2 | TGTGCCAGCAGTCCCGGGGGACTAGGAACTTATACGCAGTATTTT | CASSPGGLGTYTQYF
TRBJ1-2 | few | TRBV19 | . | TGTGCCAGTAGGTGGCTGAACTATGGCTACACCTTC | CASRWLNYGYTF
TRBJ1-4 | . | TRBV6-2/TRBV6-3 | TRBD1 | TGTGCCAGCAGTCGCGACAGGGCAACTAATGAAAAACTGTTTTTT | CASSRDRATNEKLFF
TRBJ1-5 | . | TRBV7-9 | TRBD1 | TGTGCCAGCAGCTTAGGGACAGGGGTCTATAGCAATCAGCCCCAGCATTTT | CASSLGTGVYSNQPQHF
TRBJ2-4 | once | TRBV12-3/TRBV12-4 | TRBD1 | TGTGCCAGCAGCCGGGACAGGGGGATTCAGTACTTC | CASSRDRGIQYF
TRBJ2-1 | . | TRBV7-9 | TRBD2 | TGTGCCAGCAGCCCTCGGACTAGCGGGGGGGCCTACAATGAGCAGTTCTTC | CASSPRTSGGAYNEQFF
TRBJ2-7 | . | TRBV10-3 | . | TGTGCCATCAGGGGCCCGTCCTACGAGCAGTACTTC | CAIRGPSYEQYF
TRBJ1-2 | . | TRBV25-1 | TRBD1 | TGTGCCAGCAGTGAGCAGGACAGGCATTATGGCTACACCTTC | CASSEQDRHYGYTF
TRBJ1-2 | . | TRBV12-3/TRBV12-4 | TRBD1 | TGTGCCAGCAGTTTCGGACAGGACTATGGCTACACCTTC | CASSFGQDYGYTF
TRBJ2-2 | . | TRBV2 | . | TGTGCCAGCAGCAATATCAGGGTCACCGGGGAGCTGTTTTTT | CASSNIRVTGELFF
TRBJ2-2 | . | TRBV7-7 | TRBD2 | TGTGCTAGCGGCTCACTAGCGGGTTTCACCGGGGAGCTGTTTTTT | CASGSLAGFTGELFF
TRBJ1-2 | . | TRBV3-1/TRBV3-2 | . | TGTGCCAGCAGCCAAGGGAGGCTTCACTATGGCTACACCTTC | CASSQGRLHYGYTF
TRBJ2-1 | . | TRBV30 | TRBD2 | TGTGCCTGGAGTGCCGGAGCGGGAGGTGGGGAGCAGTTCTTC | CAWSAGAGGGEQFF
TRBJ2-1 | . | TRBV5-1 | TRBD1 | TGCGCCAGCAGCAGCGCAGGGGGCAGGGCCTACAATGAGCAGTTCTTC | CASSSAGGRAYNEQFF
TRBJ2-5 | . | TRBV5-4 | . | TGTGCCAGCAGCTTGGCTGTGGGGGCGGGCCCACGGATGGAGACCCAGTACTTC | CASSLAVGAGPRMETQYF
TRBJ2-1 | . | TRBV6-6 | . | TGTGCCAGCAGTTCAGACGGGACTTACAATGAGCAGTTCTTC | CASSSDGTYNEQFF
TRBJ2-7 | once | TRBV30 | . | TGTGCCTGGAGTCTTCAGGTATTCCTTTACGAGCAGTACTTC | CAWSLQVFLYEQYF
TRBJ1-1 | . | TRBV9 | TRBD1 | TGTGCCAGCAGCCCGAGACAGGGAAATACTGAAGCTTTCTTT | CASSPRQGNTEAFF
TRBJ2-3 | . | TRBV11-3 | . | TGTGCCAGCAGCGTCGAAGGAGGAGCACAAGATACGCAGTATTTT | CASSVEGGAQDTQYF
TRBJ2-2 | . | TRBV5-6 | . | TGTGCCAGCAGCTTGGCCGGAGTAAACACCGGGGAGCTGTTTTTT | CASSLAGVNTGELFF
TRBJ1-1 | . | TRBV6-2/TRBV6-3 | . | TGTGCCAGCAGTTACTCGATTAGGACTCCATATGAAGCTTTCTTT | CASSYSIRTPYEAFF
TRBJ1-2 | . | TRBV2 | . | TGTGCCAGCAGTGAGTTAAGGGGTCCACAACCTAACTATGGCTACACCTTC | CASSELRGPQPNYGYTF
TRBJ2-1 | . | TRBV7-3 | TRBD2 | TGTGCCAGCAGCGCACCGGGACTAGCCCCCCTTAATACCTACAATGAGCAGTTCTTC | CASSAPGLAPLNTYNEQFF
TRBJ2-7 | once | TRBV30 | . | TGTGCCTGGAGTGCTAGCAGAGGCTACGAGCAGTACTTC | CAWSASRGYEQYF
TRBJ1-5 | . | TRBV11-2 | TRBD1 | TGTGCCAGCAGCTTGGGACAGGGGGTGTCTCAGCCCCAGCATTTT | CASSLGQGVSQPQHF
TRBJ1-5 | few | TRBV7-9 | . | TGTGCCAGCAGCTTCGGTCAGCCCCAGCATTTT | CASSFGQPQHF
TRBJ1-3 | . | TRBV6-2/TRBV6-3 | . | TGTGCCAGCAGTTCCCGGACAGCCTCTGGAAACACCATATATTTT | CASSSRTASGNTIYF
TRBJ2-1 | . | TRBV9 | . | TGTGCCAGCAGCGTAGCGAGCGTCTCCTACAATGAGCAGTTCTTC | CASSVASVSYNEQFF
TRBJ1-3 | . | TRBV10-3 | . | TGTGCCATCAGTGAGTCTCGGGGTCTAGTAAACACCATATATTTT | CAISESRGLVNTIYF
TRBJ2-3 | . | TRBV19 | TRBD2 | TGTGCCAGTAGTTCACTAGCGGGAGGGGTCACAGATACGCAGTATTTT | CASSSLAGGVTDTQYF
TRBJ1-1 | . | TRBV18 | . | TGTGCCAGCTCACCTTTAGCGGGTCTGAACACTGAAGCTTTCTTT | CASSPLAGLNTEAFF
TRBJ1-1 | . | TRBV6-1 | . | TGTGCCAGCATCGACAGACCGAACACTGAAGCTTTCTTT | CASIDRPNTEAFF
TRBJ2-5 | . | TRBV7-9 | TRBD2 | TGTGCCAGCAGCCCGCGGACTAGCGGGAGGTACCAAGAGACCCAGTACTTC | CASSPRTSGRYQETQYF
TRBJ2-7 | once | TRBV11-3 | . | TGTGCCAGCAGCCTCGGGACACCCTACGAGCAGTACTTC | CASSLGTPYEQYF
TRBJ2-1 | . | TRBV2 | TRBD1 | TGTGCCAGCATAAGGACAGGTTCTAACTACAATGAGCAGTTCTTC | CASIRTGSNYNEQFF